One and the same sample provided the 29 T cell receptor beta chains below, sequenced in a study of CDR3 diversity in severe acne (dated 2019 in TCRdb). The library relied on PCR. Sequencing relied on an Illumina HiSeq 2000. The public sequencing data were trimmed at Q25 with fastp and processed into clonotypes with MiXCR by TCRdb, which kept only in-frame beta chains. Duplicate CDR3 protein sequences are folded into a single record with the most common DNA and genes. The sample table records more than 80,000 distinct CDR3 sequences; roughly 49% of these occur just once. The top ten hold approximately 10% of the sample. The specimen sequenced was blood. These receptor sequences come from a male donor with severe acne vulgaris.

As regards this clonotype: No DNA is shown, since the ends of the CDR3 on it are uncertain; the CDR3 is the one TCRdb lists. The CDR3 reads CSATGIGTVYGYTFGSGTQYF. V gene TRBV20-1 combines with J gene TRBJ2-5; the table's D gene call, TRBD1, was not cross checked with the DNA. Ends included, the CDR3 has 21 residues. Germline lookup yields CDR1 DFQATT and CDR2 SNEGSKA (reference sequence).

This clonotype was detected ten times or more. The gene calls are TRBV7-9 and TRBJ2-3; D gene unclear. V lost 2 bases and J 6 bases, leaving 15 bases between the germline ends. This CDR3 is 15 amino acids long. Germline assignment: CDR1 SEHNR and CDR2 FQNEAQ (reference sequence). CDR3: CASSLMGAVGDTQYF. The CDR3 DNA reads TGTGCCAGCAGCTTAATGGGTGCCGTGGGGGATACGCAGTATTTT. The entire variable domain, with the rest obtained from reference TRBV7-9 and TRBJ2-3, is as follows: DTGVSQNPRHKITKRGQNVTFRCDPISEHNRLYWYRQTLGQGPEFLTYFQNEAQLEKSRLLSDRFSAERPKGSFSTLEIQRTEQGDSAMYLCASSLMGAVGDTQYFGPGTRLTVL.

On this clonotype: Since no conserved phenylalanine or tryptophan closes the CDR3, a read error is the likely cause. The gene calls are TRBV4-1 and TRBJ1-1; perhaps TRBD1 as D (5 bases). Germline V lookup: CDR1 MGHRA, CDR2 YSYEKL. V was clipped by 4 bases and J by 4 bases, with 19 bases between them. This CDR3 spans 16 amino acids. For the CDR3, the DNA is TGCGCCAGCAGCCTGGAACCCCAGGGCGGTTTCACTGAAGCTTTCTGT. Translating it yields CASSLEPQGGFTEAFC.

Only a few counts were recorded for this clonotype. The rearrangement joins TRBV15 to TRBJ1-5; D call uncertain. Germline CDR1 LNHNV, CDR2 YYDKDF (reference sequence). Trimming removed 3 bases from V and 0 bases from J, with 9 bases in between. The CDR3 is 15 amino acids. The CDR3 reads CATSSRRISNQPQHF. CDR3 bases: TGTGCCACCAGCAGCCGACGGATTAGCAATCAGCCCCAGCATTTT.

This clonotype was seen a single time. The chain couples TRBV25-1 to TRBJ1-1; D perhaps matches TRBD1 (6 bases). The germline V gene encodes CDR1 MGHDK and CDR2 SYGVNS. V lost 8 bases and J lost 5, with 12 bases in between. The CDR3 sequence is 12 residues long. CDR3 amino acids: CASHGGGTEAFF. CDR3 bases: TGTGCCAGCCACGGAGGGGGGACTGAAGCTTTCTTT.

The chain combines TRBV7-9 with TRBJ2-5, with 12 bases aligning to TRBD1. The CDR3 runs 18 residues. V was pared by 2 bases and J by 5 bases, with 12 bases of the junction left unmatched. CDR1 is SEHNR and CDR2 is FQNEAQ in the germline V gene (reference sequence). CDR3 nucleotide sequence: TGTGCCAGCAGCTTATATGGTTCGGGACAGGGGGCCCGGGAGACCCAGTACTTC. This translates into CASSLYGSGQGARETQYF.

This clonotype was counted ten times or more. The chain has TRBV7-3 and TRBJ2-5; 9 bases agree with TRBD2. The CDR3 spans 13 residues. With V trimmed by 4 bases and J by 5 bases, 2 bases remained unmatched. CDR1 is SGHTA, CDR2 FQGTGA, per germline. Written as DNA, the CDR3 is TGTGCCAGCAGCTGGACTAGCGAGGAGACCCAGTACTTC. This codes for CASSWTSEETQYF.

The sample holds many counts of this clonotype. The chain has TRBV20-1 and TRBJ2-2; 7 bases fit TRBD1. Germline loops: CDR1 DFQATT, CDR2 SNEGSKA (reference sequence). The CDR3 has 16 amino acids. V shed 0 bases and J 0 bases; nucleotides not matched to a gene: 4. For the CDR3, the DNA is TGCAGTGCTAGAGACGGGACAGCCTCGAACACCGGGGAGCTGTTTTTT. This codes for CSARDGTASNTGELFF.

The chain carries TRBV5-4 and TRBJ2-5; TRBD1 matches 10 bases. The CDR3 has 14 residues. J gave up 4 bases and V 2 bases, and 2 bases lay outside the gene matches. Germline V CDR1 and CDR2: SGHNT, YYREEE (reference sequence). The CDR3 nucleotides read TGTGCCAGCAGCTTTGACAGGGGGCGAGAGACCCAGTACTTC. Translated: CASSFDRGRETQYF.

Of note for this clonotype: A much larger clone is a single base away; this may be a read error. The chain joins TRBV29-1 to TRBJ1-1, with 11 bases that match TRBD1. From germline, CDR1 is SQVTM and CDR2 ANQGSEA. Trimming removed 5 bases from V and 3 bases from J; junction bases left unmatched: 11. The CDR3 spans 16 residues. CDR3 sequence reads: CSVTGTGGSSDTEAFF. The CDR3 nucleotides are TGCAGCGTTACCGGGACAGGGGGTTCTTCGGACACTGAAGCTTTCTTT.

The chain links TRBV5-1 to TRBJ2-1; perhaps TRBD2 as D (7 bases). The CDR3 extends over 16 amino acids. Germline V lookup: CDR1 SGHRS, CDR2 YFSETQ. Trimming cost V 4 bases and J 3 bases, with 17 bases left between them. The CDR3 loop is CASSQDRRGNYNEQFF. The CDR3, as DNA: TGCGCCAGCAGCCAAGACAGGCGGGGGAACTACAATGAGCAGTTCTTC.

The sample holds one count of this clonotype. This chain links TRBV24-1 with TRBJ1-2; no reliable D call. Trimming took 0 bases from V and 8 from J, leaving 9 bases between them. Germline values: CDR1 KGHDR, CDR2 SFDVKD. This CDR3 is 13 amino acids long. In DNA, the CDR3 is TGTGCCACCAGTGATTTGTCTGGCTTCGGCTACACCTTC. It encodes CATSDLSGFGYTF.

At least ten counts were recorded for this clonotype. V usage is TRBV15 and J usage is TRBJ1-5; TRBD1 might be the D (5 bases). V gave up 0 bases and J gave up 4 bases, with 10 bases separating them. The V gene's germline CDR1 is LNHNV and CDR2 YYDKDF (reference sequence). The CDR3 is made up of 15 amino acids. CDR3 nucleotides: TGTGCCACCAGCAGAGATCTCGGGGGTAATCAGCCCCAGCATTTT. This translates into CATSRDLGGNQPQHF.

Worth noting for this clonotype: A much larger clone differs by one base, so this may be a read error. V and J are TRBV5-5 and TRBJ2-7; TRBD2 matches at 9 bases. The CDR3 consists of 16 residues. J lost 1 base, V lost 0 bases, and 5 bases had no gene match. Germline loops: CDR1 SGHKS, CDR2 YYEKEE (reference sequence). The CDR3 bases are TGTGCCAGCAGCTTGGCTTTAGGACTAGCGTCCTACGAGCAGTACTTC. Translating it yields CASSLALGLASYEQYF.

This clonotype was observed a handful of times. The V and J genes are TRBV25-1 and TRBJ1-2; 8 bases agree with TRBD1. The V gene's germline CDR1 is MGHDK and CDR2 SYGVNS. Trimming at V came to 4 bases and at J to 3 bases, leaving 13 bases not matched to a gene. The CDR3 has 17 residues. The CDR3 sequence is CASSGPPDRGRDYGYTF. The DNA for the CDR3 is TGTGCCAGCAGTGGGCCCCCCGACAGGGGACGGGACTATGGCTACACCTTC.

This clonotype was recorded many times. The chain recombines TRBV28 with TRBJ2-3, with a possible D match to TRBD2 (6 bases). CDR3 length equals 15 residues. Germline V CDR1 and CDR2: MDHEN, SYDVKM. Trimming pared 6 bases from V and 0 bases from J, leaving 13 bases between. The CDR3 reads CASSRRDWSTDTQYF. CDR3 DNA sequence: TGTGCCAGCAGCCGCCGGGACTGGAGCACAGATACGCAGTATTTT.

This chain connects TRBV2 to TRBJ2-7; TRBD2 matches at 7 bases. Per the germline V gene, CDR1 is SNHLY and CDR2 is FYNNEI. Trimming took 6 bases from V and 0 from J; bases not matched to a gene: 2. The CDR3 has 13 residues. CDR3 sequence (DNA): TGTGCCAGCAGGGGGGGGAGCTCCTACGAGCAGTACGTC. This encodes CASRGGSSYEQYV.

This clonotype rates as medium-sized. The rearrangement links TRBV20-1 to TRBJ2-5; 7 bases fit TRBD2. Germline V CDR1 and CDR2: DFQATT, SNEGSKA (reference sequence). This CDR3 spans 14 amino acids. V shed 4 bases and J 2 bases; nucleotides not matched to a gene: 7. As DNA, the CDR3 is TGCAGTGCTAAACGACTAGCCGTTCAAGAGACCCAGTACTTC. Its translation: CSAKRLAVQETQYF.

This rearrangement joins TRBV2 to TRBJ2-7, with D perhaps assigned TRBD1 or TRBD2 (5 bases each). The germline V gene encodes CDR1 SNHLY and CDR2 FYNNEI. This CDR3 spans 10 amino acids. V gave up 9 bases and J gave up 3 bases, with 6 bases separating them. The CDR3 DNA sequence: TGTGCCAGTGGGGGCTACGAGCAGTACTTC. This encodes CASGGYEQYF.

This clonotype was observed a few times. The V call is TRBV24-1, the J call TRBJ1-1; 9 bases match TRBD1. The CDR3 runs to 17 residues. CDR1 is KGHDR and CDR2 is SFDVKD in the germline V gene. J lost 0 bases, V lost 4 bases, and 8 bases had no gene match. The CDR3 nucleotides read TGTGCCACCAGTGACCCGGGACAGGGACCAATGAACACTGAAGCTTTCTTT. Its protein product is CATSDPGQGPMNTEAFF.

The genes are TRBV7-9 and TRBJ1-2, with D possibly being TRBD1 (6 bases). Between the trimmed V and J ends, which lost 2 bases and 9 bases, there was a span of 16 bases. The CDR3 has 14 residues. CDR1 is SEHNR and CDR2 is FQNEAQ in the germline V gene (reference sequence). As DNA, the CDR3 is TGTGCCAGCAGCTTAACCGGGACACGGGAGAGCTACACCTTC. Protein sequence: CASSLTGTRESYTF.

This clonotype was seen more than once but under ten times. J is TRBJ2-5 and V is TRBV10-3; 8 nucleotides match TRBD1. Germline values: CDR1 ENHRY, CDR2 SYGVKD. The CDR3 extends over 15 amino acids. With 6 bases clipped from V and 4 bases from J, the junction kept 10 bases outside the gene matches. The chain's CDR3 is CAISPGQGTGETQYF. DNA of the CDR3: TGTGCCATCAGCCCTGGACAGGGTACCGGAGAGACCCAGTACTTC.

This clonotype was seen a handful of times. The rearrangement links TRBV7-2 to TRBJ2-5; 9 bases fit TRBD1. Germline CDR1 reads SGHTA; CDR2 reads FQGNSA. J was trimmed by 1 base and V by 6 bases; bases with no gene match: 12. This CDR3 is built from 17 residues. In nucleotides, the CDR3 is TGTGCCAGCAGATCCCGGGACAGGGTCGGACCCCAAGAGACCCAGTACTTC. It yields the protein CASRSRDRVGPQETQYF. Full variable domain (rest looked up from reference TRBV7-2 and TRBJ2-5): GAGVSQSPSNKVTEKGKDVELRCDPISGHTALYWYRQSLGQGLEFLIYFQGNSAPDKSGLPSDRFSAERTGGSVSTLTIQRTQQEDSAVYLCASRSRDRVGPQETQYFGPGTRLLVL.

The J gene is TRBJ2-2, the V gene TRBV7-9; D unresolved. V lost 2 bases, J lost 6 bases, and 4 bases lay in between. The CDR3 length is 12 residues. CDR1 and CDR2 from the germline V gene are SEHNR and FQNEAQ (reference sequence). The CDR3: CASSLSAGELFF. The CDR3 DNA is TGTGCCAGCAGCTTAAGTGCCGGGGAGCTGTTTTTT.

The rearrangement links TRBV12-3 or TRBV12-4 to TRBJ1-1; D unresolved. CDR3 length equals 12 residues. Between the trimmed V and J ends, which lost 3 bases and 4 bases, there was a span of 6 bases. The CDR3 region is CASSFPGTEAFF. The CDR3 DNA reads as TGTGCCAGCAGTTTTCCGGGCACTGAAGCTTTCTTT.

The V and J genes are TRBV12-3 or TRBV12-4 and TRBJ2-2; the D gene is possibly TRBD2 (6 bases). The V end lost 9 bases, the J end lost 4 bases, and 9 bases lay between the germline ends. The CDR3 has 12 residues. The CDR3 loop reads CASGTSTGELFF. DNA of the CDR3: TGTGCCAGTGGGACTTCCACCGGGGAGCTGTTTTTT.

CDR3 sequence reads: CSATGRSYGYTF. CDR3 DNA: TGCAGTGCTACAGGGCGGTCCTATGGCTACACCTTC. V and J are TRBV20-1 and TRBJ1-2, with a tentative D call TRBD1 (5 bases). The V gene's germline CDR1 is DFQATT and CDR2 SNEGSKA (reference sequence). The CDR3 contains 12 residues. Trimming left V 4 bases short and J 4 bases short, with 10 bases between.

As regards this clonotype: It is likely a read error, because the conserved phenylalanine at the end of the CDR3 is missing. The CDR3 here is CASSSPGLGVCEQYL. CDR3 coding DNA: TGCGCCAGCAGCTCACCGGGACTAGGGGTCTGCGAGCAGTACCTC. The V gene is TRBV5-1, the J gene TRBJ2-7; 8 positions match TRBD2. This CDR3 has 15 residues. Losses at the gene ends were 3 bases for V and 6 bases for J; bases not matched to a gene: 11. Germline V gene data show CDR1 as SGHRS and CDR2 as YFSETQ.

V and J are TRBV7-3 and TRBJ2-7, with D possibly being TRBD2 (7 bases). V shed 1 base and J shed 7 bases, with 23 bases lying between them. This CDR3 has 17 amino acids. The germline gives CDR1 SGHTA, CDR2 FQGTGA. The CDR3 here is CASSLRGVGGGDNEQYF. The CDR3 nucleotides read TGTGCCAGCAGCTTAAGGGGGGTAGGTGGGGGGGACAATGAGCAGTACTTC.